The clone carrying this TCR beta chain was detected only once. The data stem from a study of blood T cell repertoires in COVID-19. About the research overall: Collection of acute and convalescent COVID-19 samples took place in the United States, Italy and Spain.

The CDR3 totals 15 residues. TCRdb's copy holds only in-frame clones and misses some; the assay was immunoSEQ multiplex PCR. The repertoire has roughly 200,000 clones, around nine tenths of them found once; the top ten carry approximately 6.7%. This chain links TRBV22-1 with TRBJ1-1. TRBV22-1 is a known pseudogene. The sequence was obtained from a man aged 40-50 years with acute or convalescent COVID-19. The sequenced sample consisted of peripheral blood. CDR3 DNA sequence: TGTCCTGGGAGCGACTATTCCGGGGGGGACACTGAAGCTTTCTTT. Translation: CPGSDYSGGDTEAFF.